This T cell receptor beta chain was observed in a study of blood T cell repertoires in COVID-19. Across the study: Acute and convalescent COVID-19 samples came from the United States, Italy and Spain.

Source study methods: Reference gene primer amplification gave nucleated cell count estimates. Measured with immunoSEQ multiplex PCR; TCRdb has only the in-frame clones, and not every one. That table supplies the V and J calls and clone size; D and trimming were determined from the DNA. The sample shows over 150,000 clones, roughly four fifths of them seen only once. Looked up from germline, CDR1 is SEHNR and CDR2 is FQNEAQ (reference sequence). Between the trimmed V and J ends, which lost 5 bases and 3 bases, there was a span of 14 bases. The CDR3 length is 14 residues. This chain uses TRBV7-9 with TRBJ2-7; D might be TRBD2 (6 bases). The sample taken for sequencing was peripheral blood. The sequence was collected from a man older than 75 with acute or convalescent COVID-19. CDR3 protein: CASSPSPTSYEQYF. The CDR3 nucleotides are TGTGCCAGCAGCCCCTCCCCGACTAGCTACGAGCAGTACTTC.